This T cell receptor beta chain was recorded in a study of cytomegalovirus exposure and HLA in healthy donors. Whole-study results and caveats: Differences between HLA loci emerged in a later analysis of TCR association rates, with DRB1 most and HLA-C fewest.

On this clone: Its antigen is undetermined.

Primers for the PCR totalled 60 Vbeta and 13 Jbeta. The repertoire was sequenced with immunoSEQ multiplex PCR; TCRdb's copy has only in-frame clones and lacks some. The data show about 130,000 clones, about four fifths seen once. Sequenced material: PBMCs. This clonotype originated in a woman between 40 and 50 years old in good health and CMV-seropositive.

The CDR3 DNA is TGCGCCAGCAGCTGGGGAAATAGCGGGGGGTCACAAGAGACCCAGTACTTC. Translation gives CASSWGNSGGSQETQYF. The genes are TRBV5-1 and TRBJ2-5; TRBD2 aligns across 10 bases. Unmatched junction bases numbered 10, after V lost 3 bases and J lost 2 bases. The CDR3 covers 17 residues. Germline V gene lookup returns CDR1 SGHRS and CDR2 YFSETQ.